This T cell receptor (beta chain) was obtained from a study of human thymus T cells (dated by TCRdb to the early 2020s). Concerning the study at large: The study used 7 to 9 infant thymus samples plus four related peripheral blood samples to characterize TCR alpha and beta repertoires. The cohort included about 6 male and a couple of female infants, with donor ages spanning 7 to 244 days. Paper-wide results and their limitations: On average, approximately 790,000 unique TCRB clonotypes were obtained from thymus samples, compared with about 84,000 from blood samples. The related research reported highly overlapping thymic TCR repertoires among unrelated individuals. Usage of V and J gene segments appeared to be biased in both the thymic and the peripheral blood repertoires.

The immunoSEQ multiplex PCR assay was used to amplify the TCRB and TCRAD loci from a standardized amount of quality-controlled genomic DNA. Amplicons spanned the V(D)J region at a length sufficient to cover the CDR3 and identify V and J genes. The commercial immunoSEQ service was used to sequence amplicons on an Illumina platform. Processing in the source paper ran as follows. Primer bias and sequencing errors were corrected as previously described, and TCRAD and TCRB definitions were based on the IMGT database. Analysis of the repertoires was done with immunoSEQ Analyzer 3.0 and VDJTools and included basic statistics, V/J segment usage, diversity estimates, rarefaction and pairwise overlap. Diversity was estimated with Chao1, ChaoE, Efron-Thisted, Shannon and inverse Simpson indices, and also on datasets down-sampled to the smallest sample. For repertoire overlap, CDR3 nucleotide sequence, V gene and J gene had to match strictly, and clustering was done by Jaccard-based multidimensional scaling. TCRdb holds this immuneACCESS table with in-frame rearrangements only. Some clones are missing; in checked studies, unresolved V genes explain under half, and the rest has no known cause. That table furnishes V, J and clone size, whereas the DNA furnished D and trimming. The sample table records roughly 130,000 clones; more than 90% of these occur just once. 0.02% to 0.03% of the sample goes to the ten largest clones.

On this clone itself: It lacks a known antigen. Base qualities were left out, and no much larger clone turns up one base away.

The CDR3, from cysteine to phenylalanine, totals 12 residues. The only DNA kept is the CDR3, 36 bases in frame from the first base. V loses 7 bases at its end and J loses 5 bases; junction bases beyond the gene matches: 0. The germline V gene encodes CDR1 SGHTS and CDR2 YDEGEE. The thymus tissue came from surgical resects taken out during corrective cardiac surgery. The donors were immunologically healthy infants in Finland who had open corrective cardiac surgery for congenital heart defects. Thymocytes were freed from the tissue by mechanical means and kept at -70 degrees C as pellets of roughly 8.5-31 million cells. A QIAsymphony instrument was used to extract genomic DNA from frozen cell pellets.

This TCR was recovered from a boy younger than two with a congenital heart defect but otherwise immunologically healthy. The sequencing sample was made of thymus tissue. The sequence links TRBV5-8 to TRBJ1-4; TRBD1 fits 9 bases in the junction. The CDR3 reads as follows: CASGTGNEKLFF. The bases read TGTGCCAGCGGGACAGGGAATGAAAAACTGTTTTTT.